The sequence of this T cell receptor (beta chain) was determined in a study of identifying expanded T cells in peripheral blood. The V gene end was trimmed by 5 bases and the J gene end by 2 bases; junction bases not matched to a gene: 13. CDR1 is SNHLY, CDR2 FYNNEI, per germline. This CDR3 region has 18 residues. Clones were read by immunoSEQ multiplex PCR, and TCRdb kept only the in-frame ones, dropping some. The data contain approximately 120,000 clones, about 87% of them singletons. Findings and caveats of the study: Over two and four weeks, about 16.4 and 19 clones changed, versus approximately 1.2 between replicates.

In the case of this clone: Antigen specificity is unknown.

Healthy donors had no documented immune events, such as infections, while sampled. The sequenced sample was blood. This chain joins TRBV2 and TRBJ1-3; 9 bases agree with TRBD1. The TCR sequence derives from a person aged 18-70 years in good health. CDR3 sequence reads: CASSRQSGQGTTGNTIYF. In nucleotides, the CDR3 is TGTGCCAGCAGTCGACAGTCGGGACAGGGAACGACTGGAAACACCATATATTTT.